These 21 T cell receptor beta chains originate from one sample sequenced in a study of cytomegalovirus exposure and HLA in healthy donors. PCR used 60 Vbeta primers and 13 Jbeta primers. Sequenced by immunoSEQ multiplex PCR; TCRdb stores in-frame clones only, minus some. The table lists roughly 190,000 clones, about 85% of them singletons. Sequences were obtained from PBMCs. These receptors were obtained from a woman between 45 and 65 years old in good health and CMV-seropositive.

The V call is TRBV28, the J call TRBJ2-3, with 7 bases matching TRBD1. Germline V gene sequence: CDR1 MDHEN, CDR2 SYDVKM. The J segment lost 0 bases and the V segment lost 6 bases, leaving 9 bases of the junction unmatched. This CDR3 is built from 16 residues. CDR3 DNA: TGTGCCAGCAGACTCGGGACAGTCTTTAGCACAGATACGCAGTATTTT. This encodes CASRLGTVFSTDTQYF.

The chain is built from TRBV5-4 and TRBJ1-1, with D possibly TRBD1 on 5 matching bases. The germline V and J ends were trimmed by 4 bases and 1 base, with 20 bases remaining between them. Germline CDR1 and CDR2: SGHNT and YYREEE (reference sequence). This CDR3 region has 17 residues. Here the CDR3 reads CASSPPGRGRRNTEAFF. The CDR3 DNA sequence: TGTGCCAGCAGCCCCCCCGGGAGGGGACGTCGGAACACTGAAGCTTTCTTT.

J is TRBJ1-1 and V is TRBV29-1, with 9 bases matching TRBD1. The length of the CDR3 is 12 residues. CDR1 and CDR2 (germline): SQVTM, ANQGSEA. Trimming removed 7 bases from V and 4 bases from J; junction bases left unmatched: 4. The CDR3 spells CSGTGEGTEAFF. For the CDR3, the DNA is TGCAGCGGGACAGGGGAGGGCACTGAAGCTTTCTTT.

This sequence joins TRBV5-1 and TRBJ1-1; D not certain. CDR1 and CDR2 from the germline V gene are SGHRS and YFSETQ. V gave up 3 bases and J gave up 5 bases, with 11 bases separating them. CDR3 size: 13 residues. CDR3 residues: CASSSTIKTEAFF. Written as DNA, the CDR3 is TGCGCCAGCAGCTCGACTATTAAGACTGAAGCTTTCTTT.

V usage is TRBV14 and J usage is TRBJ1-1; D not resolved. The CDR3 extends over 14 amino acids. The ends were cut back, 8 bases at V and 0 bases at J, with 13 bases in the middle. Germline V gives CDR1 SGHDN, CDR2 FVKESK. The CDR3 DNA reads as TGTGCCAGCTACGCCAGTGGCCTGAACACTGAAGCTTTCTTT. Translating gives CASYASGLNTEAFF.

The V call is TRBV19, the J call TRBJ2-5; perhaps TRBD2 as D (5 bases). CDR1 LNHDA and CDR2 SQIVND come from the germline V gene (reference sequence). The CDR3 runs to 13 residues. Trimming took 4 bases from V and 8 from J, leaving 14 bases between them. CDR3 amino acids: CASSTQLRATQYF. As DNA, the CDR3 is TGTGCCAGTAGTACGCAGCTGAGGGCCACCCAGTACTTC.

The chain uses TRBV19 and TRBJ2-7; 7 bases align to TRBD1. The V gene end was trimmed by 5 bases and the J gene end by 4 bases; junction bases not matched to a gene: 14. The germline V gene encodes CDR1 LNHDA and CDR2 SQIVND (reference sequence). This CDR3 has 16 residues. The CDR3 is CASSAWTGHGRYEQYF. The DNA for the CDR3 is TGTGCCAGTAGTGCCTGGACAGGACACGGACGATACGAGCAGTACTTC.

This chain uses TRBV23-1 with TRBJ1-1, with D maybe TRBD1 (6 bases). TRBV23-1 is known as an ORF, though its function is uncertain. The ends were cut back, 0 bases at V and 4 bases at J, with 12 bases in the middle. The CDR3 covers 15 residues. CDR3 DNA: TGCGCCAGCAGTCAATCGACAGGCAGGCCCACTGAAGCTTTCTTT. Translating it yields CASSQSTGRPTEAFF.

This clone was counted between two and nine times. The chain recombines TRBV7-9 with TRBJ1-2; TRBD1 aligns across 9 bases. The J segment lost 5 bases and the V segment lost 4 bases, leaving 8 bases of the junction unmatched. Germline V CDR1 and CDR2: SEHNR, FQNEAQ (reference sequence). There are 15 residues in the CDR3. CDR3 coding DNA: TGTGCCAGCAGCTCTACGCGGACAGGGGCATATGGCTACACCTTC. Protein product: CASSSTRTGAYGYTF.

This clone was seen a handful of times. The CDR3 coding sequence is TGTGCCAGCAGCCCTGACAGTACAAATGAAAAACTGTTTTTT. It specifies CASSPDSTNEKLFF. This chain links TRBV5-4 with TRBJ1-4; tentatively, D is TRBD1 (5 bases). The CDR3 spans 14 residues. V was trimmed by 4 bases and J by 5 bases, leaving 12 bases between them. The V gene's germline CDR1 is SGHNT and CDR2 YYREEE (reference sequence).

The chain's CDR3 is CASSLGEKRNQPQHF. The CDR3 DNA sequence: TGTGCCAGCAGCTTGGGCGAAAAACGCAATCAGCCCCAGCATTTT. The chain links TRBV5-6 to TRBJ1-5; D not certain. Germline-derived CDR1 and CDR2 are SGHDT and YYEEEE. The V gene lost 0 bases and the J gene lost 2 bases, with 9 bases spanning the gap. The CDR3 contains 15 residues.

The J gene is TRBJ1-3, the V gene TRBV1; the D call TRBD1 from the table was never checked on the DNA. TRBV1 is tagged as a pseudogene. The CDR3 contains 19 residues. The CDR3 DNA sequence: TGCACCAGCAGCCAAGAATCGGAGACAGGGGGACTCTCTGGAAACACCATATATTTT. Its protein is CTSSQESETGGLSGNTIYF.

The chain employs TRBV30 and TRBJ1-5; D is possibly TRBD1 (5 bases). In germline, CDR1 is GTSNPN, CDR2 SVGIG (reference sequence). V lost 4 bases and J lost 7, with 20 bases in between. CDR3 length: 15 amino acids. The CDR3: CAWKSANVRGQPQHF. The CDR3 nucleotides are TGTGCCTGGAAGTCGGCAAACGTAAGGGGCCAGCCCCAGCATTTT.

The gene calls are TRBV6-5 and TRBJ1-2; TRBD1 aligns across 7 bases. This CDR3 is 13 amino acids long. Germline CDR1 reads MNHEY; CDR2 reads SVGAGI. With 6 bases clipped from V and 7 bases from J, the junction kept 8 bases outside the gene matches. CDR3 sequence (DNA): TGTGCCAGCAGAAATTCCCCAGGGGGTGGCTACACCTTC. This gives the protein CASRNSPGGGYTF.

The genes are TRBV10-1 and TRBJ2-1, with TRBD1 matching over 8 bases. After removal of 0 bases from V and 7 bases from J, the junction contained 5 bases not matched to a gene. Germline CDR1 WNHNN, CDR2 SYGVQD (reference sequence). This CDR3 contains 15 residues. CDR3 sequence reads: CASSESPRQGNEQFF. Here the CDR3 DNA reads TGCGCCAGCAGTGAGTCTCCGCGACAGGGGAATGAGCAGTTCTTC.

This clone was seen only a few times. The chain links TRBV5-4 to TRBJ2-2; D is perhaps TRBD2 (5 bases). The CDR3 loop spans 16 amino acids. Trimming left V 2 bases short and J 6 bases short, with 17 bases between. CDR1 is SGHNT, CDR2 YYREEE, per germline (reference sequence). The CDR3 DNA is TGTGCCAGCAGCTTTTCCGGGATTAGGTCCGCCGGGGAGCTGTTTTTT. As protein: CASSFSGIRSAGELFF.

V is TRBV1 and J is TRBJ2-7; the table's TRBD1 call for D was not verified on the DNA. TRBV1 is a pseudogene. The CDR3 runs to 17 residues. CDR3 coding DNA: TGCACCAGCAGCCAAGAAAATGGGGGGACAGCCTCCTACGAGCAGTACTTC. As protein: CTSSQENGGTASYEQYF.

The chain recombines TRBV11-2 with TRBJ2-7; tentative D call: TRBD2 (6 bases). This CDR3 contains 16 residues. Germline CDR1 and CDR2: SGHAT and FQNNGV. The ends were cut back, 4 bases at V and 2 bases at J, with 18 bases in the middle. The CDR3 loop is CASSSLTPGLPYEQYF. DNA of the CDR3: TGTGCCAGCAGCTCTCTCACCCCGGGACTGCCCTACGAGCAGTACTTC.

The chain couples TRBV19 to TRBJ1-1; D is perhaps TRBD1 (5 bases). Germline V gene lookup returns CDR1 LNHDA and CDR2 SQIVND (reference sequence). V was cut by 6 bases and J by 1 base, with 15 bases left in between. The CDR3 consists of 15 residues. CDR3 nucleotides: TGTGCCAGTAGGGGCGAACAGGAGCCGAACACTGAAGCTTTCTTT. It specifies CASRGEQEPNTEAFF.

The chain employs TRBV6-5 and TRBJ1-6; 7 positions agree with TRBD1. V gave up 6 bases and J gave up 6 bases; unmatched junction bases: 8. This CDR3 is built from 15 residues. Germline V gene lookup returns CDR1 MNHEY and CDR2 SVGAGI. CDR3 sequence: CASRLGQSGNSPLHF. CDR3 nucleotides: TGTGCCAGCAGACTGGGACAGTCGGGTAATTCACCCCTCCACTTT.

J is TRBJ1-5 and V is TRBV7-9; D is unclear. The germline CDR1 and CDR2 sequences are SEHNR and FQNEAQ (reference sequence). Deletions cut 1 base from V and 3 bases from J, with 16 bases between. This CDR3 contains 17 residues. CDR3 region: CASSLVGYAIDNQPQHF. The DNA of the CDR3 is TGTGCCAGCAGCTTAGTCGGTTACGCCATCGACAATCAGCCCCAGCATTTT.